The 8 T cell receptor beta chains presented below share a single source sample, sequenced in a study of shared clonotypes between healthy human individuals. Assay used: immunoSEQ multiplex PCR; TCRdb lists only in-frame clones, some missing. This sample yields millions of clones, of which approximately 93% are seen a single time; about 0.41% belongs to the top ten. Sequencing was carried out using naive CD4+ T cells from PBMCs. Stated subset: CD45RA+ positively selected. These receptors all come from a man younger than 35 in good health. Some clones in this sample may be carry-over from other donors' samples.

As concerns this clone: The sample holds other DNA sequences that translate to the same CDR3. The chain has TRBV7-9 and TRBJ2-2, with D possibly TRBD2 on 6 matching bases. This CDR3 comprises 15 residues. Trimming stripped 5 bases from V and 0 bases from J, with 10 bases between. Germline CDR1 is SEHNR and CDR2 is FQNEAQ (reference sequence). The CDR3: CASSRLASNTGELFF. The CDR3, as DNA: TGTGCCAGCAGCCGCCTAGCGTCGAACACCGGGGAGCTGTTTTTT.

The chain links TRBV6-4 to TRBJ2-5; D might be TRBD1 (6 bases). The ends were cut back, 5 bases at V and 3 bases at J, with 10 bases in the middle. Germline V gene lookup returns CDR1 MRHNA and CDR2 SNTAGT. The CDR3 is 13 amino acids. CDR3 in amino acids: CASSPTGKETQYF. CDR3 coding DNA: TGTGCCAGCAGTCCCACAGGGAAAGAGACCCAGTACTTC.

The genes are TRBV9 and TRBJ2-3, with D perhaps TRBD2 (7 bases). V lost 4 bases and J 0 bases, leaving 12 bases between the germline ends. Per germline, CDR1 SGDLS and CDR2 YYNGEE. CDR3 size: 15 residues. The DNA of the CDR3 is TGTGCCAGCAGCCGAGGGGGGGACAGCACAGATACGCAGTATTTT. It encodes CASSRGGDSTDTQYF.

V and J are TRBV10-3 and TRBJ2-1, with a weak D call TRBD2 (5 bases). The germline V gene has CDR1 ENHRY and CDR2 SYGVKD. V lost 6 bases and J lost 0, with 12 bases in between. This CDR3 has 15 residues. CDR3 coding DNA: TGTGCCATCAGCGCTAGCCGAAGCTCCTACAATGAGCAGTTCTTC. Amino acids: CAISASRSSYNEQFF.

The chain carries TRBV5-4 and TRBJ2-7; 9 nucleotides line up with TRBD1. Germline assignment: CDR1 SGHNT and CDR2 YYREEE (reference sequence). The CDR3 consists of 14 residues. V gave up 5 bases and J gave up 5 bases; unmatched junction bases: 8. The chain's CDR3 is CASRSTGGTDEQYF. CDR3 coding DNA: TGTGCCAGCAGAAGCACAGGGGGCACAGACGAGCAGTACTTC.

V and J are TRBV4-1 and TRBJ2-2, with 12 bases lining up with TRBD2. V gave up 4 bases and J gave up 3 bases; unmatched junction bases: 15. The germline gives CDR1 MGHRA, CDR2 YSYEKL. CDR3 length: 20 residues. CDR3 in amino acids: CASSPPGPGLAGRDTGELFF. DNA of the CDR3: TGCGCCAGCAGCCCGCCGGGCCCCGGACTAGCGGGAAGGGACACCGGGGAGCTGTTTTTT.

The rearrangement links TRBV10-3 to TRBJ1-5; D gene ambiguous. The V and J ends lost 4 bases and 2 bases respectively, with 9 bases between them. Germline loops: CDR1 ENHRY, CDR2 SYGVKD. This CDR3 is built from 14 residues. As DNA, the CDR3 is TGTGCCATCAGTGCGGGAGAGGGCAATCAGCCCCAGCATTTT. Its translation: CAISAGEGNQPQHF.

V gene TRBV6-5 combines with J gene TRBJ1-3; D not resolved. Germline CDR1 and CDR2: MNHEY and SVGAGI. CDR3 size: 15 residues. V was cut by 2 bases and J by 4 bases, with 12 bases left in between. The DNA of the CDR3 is TGTGCCAGCAGTTACCGGGGAGGTGCGGGAAACACCATATATTTT. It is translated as CASSYRGGAGNTIYF.